The 24 T cell receptor beta chains below come from one sample, sequenced in a study of Ad26.COV2.S vaccination and SARS-CoV-2 variants. This table comes from immunoSEQ multiplex PCR, and its TCRdb copy is limited to in-frame clones, with some not included. Counted here are around 240,000 clones, approximately 90% occurring once; the ten biggest clones make up roughly 10%. The treatment here: 15 to 20 received Ad26.COV2.S at low or high dose, single or two shots; about 5 received placebo; per-sample allocation not given. The samples were gathered on day 63 after the first injection of vaccine or placebo. The source material was peripheral blood, sampled in a trial of Ad26.COV2.S vaccine versus placebo. The receptor source for this set is a person between 18 and 59 years old who received the Ad26.COV2.S COVID-19 vaccine or a placebo.

The chain is built from TRBV30 and TRBJ2-2; no firm D call. The CDR3 is 13 residues long. Deletions cut 1 base from V and 6 bases from J, with 9 bases between. CDR1 and CDR2 (germline): GTSNPN, SVGIG (reference sequence). CDR3 loop: CAWSGGWAGELFF. As DNA, the CDR3 is TGTGCCTGGAGTGGGGGTTGGGCCGGGGAGCTGTTTTTT.

V is TRBV14 and J is TRBJ1-4; 8 nucleotides agree with TRBD1. CDR3 length equals 16 residues. The junction had 11 bases not matched to a gene; V was cut back by 4 bases and J by 7 bases. CDR1 and CDR2 (germline): SGHDN, FVKESK. CDR3 residues: CASSPSPGQGGEKLFF. As DNA, the CDR3 is TGTGCCAGCAGCCCTAGCCCCGGACAGGGTGGTGAAAAACTGTTTTTT.

The V and J genes are TRBV21-1 and TRBJ1-4. TRBV21-1 is reported as a pseudogene. The CDR3 runs to 13 residues. The CDR3 DNA reads TGTGCCAGCAGCAAAGGGTCTAATGAAAAACTGTTTTTT. Protein: CASSKGSNEKLFF.

This clone was counted a single time. The rearrangement uses TRBV7-8 and TRBJ2-5, with D uncertain. V lost 1 base to trimming and J lost 5 bases, with 11 bases between them. Looked up from germline, CDR1 is SGHVS and CDR2 is FQNEAQ. This CDR3 has 14 residues. CDR3 sequence reads: CASSLGLGGETQYF. The CDR3 DNA reads as TGTGCCAGCAGCTTAGGTCTGGGCGGCGAGACCCAGTACTTC.

The V call is TRBV6-1, the J call TRBJ2-7, with D perhaps matching TRBD1 or TRBD2 (5 bases each). CDR1 and CDR2 (germline): MNHNS, SASEGT. V was trimmed by 3 bases and J by 3 bases, leaving 12 bases between them. The CDR3 spans 14 residues. The DNA of the CDR3 is TGTGCCAGCAGTGAGGGACCACCGGTCTACGAGCAGTACTTC. It yields the protein CASSEGPPVYEQYF.

In this sample, this clone turned up once. The genes are TRBV30 and TRBJ2-7; D is unresolved. Germline CDR1 reads GTSNPN; CDR2 reads SVGIG (reference sequence). The CDR3 loop spans 16 amino acids. V lost 8 bases, J lost 4 bases, and 27 bases lay in between. CDR3 coding DNA: TGTGCCCGCTGCCCCTCCGACACCAACGGCCATTACGAGCAGTACTTC. As protein: CARCPSDTNGHYEQYF.

The chain has TRBV6-5 and TRBJ2-1, with D perhaps matching TRBD1 (6 bases). This CDR3 is 15 amino acids long. Germline loops: CDR1 MNHEY, CDR2 SVGAGI. V dropped 2 bases and J dropped 7 bases, with 15 bases sitting between them. The CDR3 sequence: CASSYGLGAKNEQFF. The CDR3 DNA sequence: TGTGCCAGCAGTTACGGGTTGGGGGCGAAAAATGAGCAGTTCTTC.

The chain links TRBV24-1 to TRBJ2-5; 14 bases line up with TRBD2. The CDR3 extends over 18 amino acids. The V segment lost 5 bases and the J segment 5 bases; nucleotides outside the gene matches: 12. Germline CDR1 reads KGHDR; CDR2 reads SFDVKD. The CDR3 region has the DNA TGTGCCACCAGTGCCGTAACGACTAGCGGGGGGGCCGAGGAGACCCAGTACTTC. Translation: CATSAVTTSGGAEETQYF.

The chain recombines TRBV11-3 with TRBJ2-3, with TRBD2 identical over 11 bases. This CDR3 region has 16 residues. With 5 bases clipped from V and 0 bases from J, the junction kept 4 bases outside the gene matches. CDR1 and CDR2 from the germline V gene are SGHNT and YENEEA. CDR3 nucleotides: TGTGCCAGCAGCCCCGGACTAGCGGGTAGCACAGATACGCAGTATTTT. This codes for CASSPGLAGSTDTQYF.

The V gene is TRBV19, the J gene TRBJ1-5; D is undetermined. Germline values: CDR1 LNHDA, CDR2 SQIVND (reference sequence). Trimming pared 1 base from V and 8 bases from J, leaving 12 bases between. CDR3 length: 14 amino acids. The CDR3 sequence: CASSIGGLVKPQHF. Here the CDR3 DNA reads TGTGCCAGTAGTATAGGAGGGCTCGTGAAGCCCCAGCATTTT. The full variable domain, rest sourced from reference TRBV19 and TRBJ1-5, is DGGITQSPKYLFRKEGQNVTLSCEQNLNHDAMYWYRQDPGQGLRLIYYSQIVNDFQKGDIAEGYSVSREKKESFPLTVTSAQKNPTAFYLCASSIGGLVKPQHFGDGTRLSIL.

The V gene is TRBV10-3, the J gene TRBJ2-7; unclear D gene. The V end lost 10 bases, the J end lost 3 bases, and 10 bases lay between the germline ends. Germline V CDR1 and CDR2: ENHRY, SYGVKD. The CDR3 runs to 11 residues. CDR3 in amino acids: CATPGLYEQYF. The CDR3 DNA reads TGTGCCACGCCCGGGCTCTACGAGCAGTACTTC.

The chain combines TRBV27 with TRBJ2-3; D possibly corresponds to TRBD1 (6 bases). This CDR3 contains 18 residues. The V and J ends lost 3 bases and 0 bases respectively, with 19 bases between them. Germline V gives CDR1 MNHEY, CDR2 SMNVEV (reference sequence). CDR3 protein: CASSFRPPGHTSTDTQYF. The DNA of the CDR3 is TGTGCCAGCAGTTTCCGACCACCGGGACACACTAGCACAGATACGCAGTATTTT.

This rearrangement joins TRBV6-6 to TRBJ1-2; the D is unclear. The CDR3 is 15 amino acids. Trimming cost V 2 bases and J 3 bases, with 13 bases left between them. From germline, CDR1 is MNHNY and CDR2 SVGAGI (reference sequence). The CDR3: CASSYRNSAHYGYTF. CDR3 nucleotide sequence: TGTGCCAGCAGTTACAGGAACAGCGCCCACTATGGCTACACCTTC.

V gene TRBV10-3 combines with J gene TRBJ2-2; 10 bases are shared with TRBD2. The CDR3 has 19 amino acids. V was clipped by 4 bases and J by 4 bases; unmatched bases: 15. Germline V gene data show CDR1 as ENHRY and CDR2 as SYGVKD. CDR3 region: CAISGRLAGVVSSTGELFF. DNA for the CDR3: TGTGCCATCAGTGGTAGGCTAGCGGGGGTAGTTTCATCCACCGGGGAGCTGTTTTTT.

The gene calls are TRBV2 and TRBJ2-7, with D uncertain. Trimming pared 0 bases from V and 4 bases from J, leaving 10 bases between. From germline, CDR1 is SNHLY and CDR2 FYNNEI. This CDR3 has 14 residues. The CDR3 sequence is CASSEATPWYEQYF. DNA of the CDR3: TGTGCCAGCAGTGAAGCGACTCCATGGTACGAGCAGTACTTC.

This clone was detected only once. CDR3 sequence reads: CASSSPLIRGPPGSYEQYF. The CDR3 coding sequence is TGTGCCAGCAGCTCGCCGCTGATCAGGGGGCCTCCTGGCTCCTACGAGCAGTACTTC. The chain couples TRBV7-6 to TRBJ2-7; 8 bases are a match to TRBD1. CDR3 size: 19 residues. With V trimmed by 4 bases and J by 0 bases, 17 bases remained unmatched. Germline CDR1 and CDR2: SGHVS and FNYEAQ.

The rearrangement links TRBV11-1 to TRBJ2-7; D possibly corresponds to TRBD2 (6 bases). The germline V and J ends were trimmed by 5 bases and 1 base, with 15 bases remaining between them. The CDR3 is 15 residues long. Per the germline V gene, CDR1 is SGHAT and CDR2 is FQDESV (reference sequence). CDR3 sequence (DNA): TGTGCCAGCAGCCGGCCGGGAGCCACGTCCTACGAGCAGTACTTC. Its translation is CASSRPGATSYEQYF.

V is TRBV5-1 and J is TRBJ2-4, with 9 bases fitting TRBD2. J lost 0 bases, V lost 0 bases, and 1 base had no gene match. The CDR3 has 16 amino acids. From germline, CDR1 is SGHRS and CDR2 YFSETQ. CDR3 bases: TGCGCCAGCAGCTTGGTACTAGCGGGAGCCAAAAACATTCAGTACTTC. Residues: CASSLVLAGAKNIQYF.

The chain couples TRBV28 to TRBJ1-2; possible D gene TRBD1, 6 bases. The V gene lost 2 bases and the J gene lost 2 bases, with 12 bases spanning the gap. Germline CDR1 and CDR2: MDHEN and SYDVKM. The CDR3 extends over 15 amino acids. The DNA of the CDR3 is TGTGCCAGCAGTTTAATTGGACAGCCCAACTATGGCTACACCTTC. This codes for CASSLIGQPNYGYTF.

This chain uses TRBV28 with TRBJ2-5, with a possible D match to TRBD2 (7 bases). The V gene's germline CDR1 is MDHEN and CDR2 SYDVKM. V dropped 3 bases and J dropped 4 bases, with 12 bases sitting between them. The CDR3 runs to 14 residues. CDR3 bases: TGTGCCAGCAGTTTGGGCGGGGGCGGAGAGACCCAGTACTTC. This gives the protein CASSLGGGGETQYF.

The chain has TRBV23-1 and TRBJ2-7, with unresolved D. TRBV23-1 is filed as an ORF, its function uncertain. Trimming left V 2 bases short and J 6 bases short, with 14 bases between. The CDR3 is 14 amino acids. The DNA for the CDR3 is TGCGCCAGCAGTCAACCAGCCCATCCACCCGAGCAGTACTTC. The encoded protein is CASSQPAHPPEQYF.

This clone was detected only once. The rearrangement links TRBV7-9 to TRBJ1-1; 7 bases agree with TRBD1. Trimming took 7 bases from V and 1 from J; bases not matched to a gene: 6. This CDR3 has 14 residues. CDR1 is SEHNR and CDR2 is FQNEAQ in the germline V gene (reference sequence). CDR3 loop: CASTKDRANTEAFF. The CDR3 DNA follows: TGTGCCAGCACCAAAGACAGGGCGAACACTGAAGCTTTCTTT.

The gene calls are TRBV19 and TRBJ1-1; D not certain. V was shortened by 3 bases and J by 8 bases, with 7 bases between the two germline ends. Germline loops: CDR1 LNHDA, CDR2 SQIVND (reference sequence). The CDR3 extends over 11 amino acids. This CDR3 is CASSIGREAFF. The CDR3 region has the DNA TGTGCCAGTAGTATTGGGAGAGAAGCTTTCTTT.

The chain recombines TRBV4-3 with TRBJ2-7, with TRBD1 matching over 8 bases. V gave up 4 bases and J gave up 4 bases; unmatched junction bases: 6. The CDR3 covers 14 residues. Germline CDR1 reads LGHNA; CDR2 reads YSLEER. For the CDR3, the DNA is TGCGCCAGCAGCCGAGCAGGGGGCGAGTACGAGCAGTACTTC. Translated, it gives CASSRAGGEYEQYF.